The 2 T cell receptor beta chains below were found in one sample sequenced in a study of blood T cell repertoires in COVID-19. Method: immunoSEQ multiplex PCR; TCRdb's copy keeps in-frame clones and lacks some. The repertoire holds about 200,000 clones, with 88% as singletons. Sequenced sample: peripheral blood. The receptors here all came from a man younger than 35 with active or convalescent COVID-19.

The genes are TRBV7-9 and TRBJ1-3; D is uncertain. Per the germline V gene, CDR1 is SEHNR and CDR2 is FQNEAQ (reference sequence). The CDR3 consists of 17 residues. V dropped 6 bases and J dropped 0 bases, with 18 bases sitting between them. The CDR3 DNA is TGTGCCAGCAGGCCTCCCGCGCGAACGAGCTCTGGAAACACCATATATTTT. Translating it yields CASRPPARTSSGNTIYF.

The genes are TRBV24-1 and TRBJ2-2, with 10 bases fitting TRBD2. CDR1 and CDR2 (germline): KGHDR, SFDVKD. J was trimmed by 3 bases and V by 6 bases; bases with no gene match: 9. The CDR3 consists of 17 residues. CDR3 sequence reads: CATSLPLAGEDTGELFF. For the CDR3, the DNA is TGTGCCACCAGTCTCCCTCTAGCGGGAGAGGACACCGGGGAGCTGTTTTTT.